The 29 T cell receptor beta chains below were found in one sample sequenced in a study of shared clonotypes between healthy human individuals. CD45RO-negative, CCR7-positively selected cells formed the naive CD8 fraction, excluding terminally differentiated effector memory CD45RA+ cells. The table came from immunoSEQ multiplex PCR; TCRdb's copy has only in-frame clones and leaves some out. The sample has 650,000 to 800,000 clones; roughly 94% are singletons. What was sequenced was naive CD8+ T cells sorted from blood. These receptors were obtained from a man aged 25-40 years in good health.

This sequence joins TRBV27 and TRBJ1-1; perhaps TRBD1 as D (6 bases). Germline V CDR1 and CDR2: MNHEY, SMNVEV (reference sequence). The CDR3 covers 15 residues. Trimming stripped 1 base from V and 5 bases from J, with 14 bases between. The CDR3 sequence: CASSLWGREKTEAFF. CDR3 sequence (DNA): TGTGCCAGCAGTTTATGGGGGCGAGAGAAGACTGAAGCTTTCTTT.

V is TRBV27 and J is TRBJ2-7; D may be TRBD1 (6 bases). Trimming stripped 3 bases from V and 3 bases from J, with 12 bases between. The germline V gene has CDR1 MNHEY and CDR2 SMNVEV (reference sequence). The CDR3 runs 14 residues. The CDR3 sequence is CASSFLDSSYEQYF. CDR3 DNA: TGTGCCAGCAGTTTCTTGGACAGTAGCTACGAGCAGTACTTC.

The V and J genes are TRBV6-1 and TRBJ1-2; no reliable D call. The germline V gene encodes CDR1 MNHNS and CDR2 SASEGT. V shed 1 base and J shed 4 bases, with 10 bases lying between them. The CDR3 extends over 14 amino acids. The chain's CDR3 is CASSEEWAFYGYTF. The CDR3, as DNA: TGTGCCAGCAGTGAAGAATGGGCCTTCTATGGCTACACCTTC.

This chain links TRBV19 with TRBJ1-5, with D unresolved. Germline V gene lookup returns CDR1 LNHDA and CDR2 SQIVND (reference sequence). The CDR3 covers 15 residues. V lost 5 bases and J 5 bases, leaving 16 bases between the germline ends. This CDR3 is CASSFEAAWDQPQHF. In DNA, the CDR3 is TGTGCCAGTAGTTTCGAGGCTGCATGGGATCAGCCCCAGCATTTT.

The V and J genes are TRBV7-2 and TRBJ2-7, with D perhaps TRBD2 (6 bases). Germline V CDR1 and CDR2: SGHTA, FQGNSA. The CDR3 length is 16 residues. V lost 5 bases, J lost 1 base, and 18 bases lay in between. CDR3 nucleotides: TGTGCCAGCAGCGACATTGTAGGGACTCGATCCTACGAGCAGTACTTC. Protein product: CASSDIVGTRSYEQYF.

This clone occurred many times. This chain connects TRBV10-2 to TRBJ1-1, with 10 positions matching TRBD1. After removal of 2 bases from V and 2 bases from J, the junction contained 5 bases not matched to a gene. This CDR3 is 16 amino acids long. CDR1 is WSHSY, CDR2 SAAADI, per germline. The CDR3 loop is CASSERDRGVNTEAFF. The CDR3 bases are TGCGCCAGCAGTGAGCGGGACAGGGGAGTCAACACTGAAGCTTTCTTT.

The V and J genes are TRBV27 and TRBJ2-7; D perhaps matches TRBD2 (6 bases). The CDR3 runs to 14 residues. Germline-derived CDR1 and CDR2 are MNHEY and SMNVEV (reference sequence). V was trimmed by 6 bases and J by 5 bases, leaving 17 bases between them. The CDR3 coding sequence is TGTGCCAGCAGGGAGGGGATAGGAACGGACGAGCAGTACTTC. It translates to CASREGIGTDEQYF.

V is TRBV28 and J is TRBJ2-7, with D perhaps matching TRBD1 (5 bases). Trimming left V 3 bases short and J 5 bases short, with 11 bases between. The CDR3 spans 13 residues. Per the germline V gene, CDR1 is MDHEN and CDR2 is SYDVKM. The chain's CDR3 is CASSFHRTHEQYF. The CDR3 DNA follows: TGTGCCAGCAGTTTCCACAGGACCCACGAGCAGTACTTC.

The gene calls are TRBV18 and TRBJ2-1; no definite D call. Per germline, CDR1 KGHSH and CDR2 LQKENI. The CDR3 runs to 13 residues. Between the trimmed V and J ends, which lost 3 bases and 6 bases, there was a span of 9 bases. CDR3 region: CASSPGVFNEQFF. The CDR3 DNA reads TGTGCCAGCTCACCCGGTGTTTTCAATGAGCAGTTCTTC.

This rearrangement joins TRBV19 to TRBJ2-3; D not certain. V shed 0 bases and J shed 5 bases, with 9 bases lying between them. The CDR3 has 14 residues. CDR1 and CDR2 from the germline V gene are LNHDA and SQIVND (reference sequence). CDR3 protein: CASSIEIAGDTQYF. As DNA, the CDR3 is TGTGCCAGTAGTATAGAAATAGCAGGAGATACGCAGTATTTT.

The rearrangement uses TRBV5-1 and TRBJ2-1, with a weak D call TRBD1 (5 bases). The V end lost 1 base, the J end lost 8 bases, and 13 bases lay between the germline ends. CDR1 SGHRS and CDR2 YFSETQ come from the germline V gene. The CDR3 runs 14 residues. This CDR3 is CASSLRAGWYEQFF. DNA of the CDR3: TGCGCCAGCAGCTTGAGGGCAGGGTGGTATGAGCAGTTCTTC.

This chain uses TRBV6-1 with TRBJ2-7; 9 positions match TRBD1. Germline V gene sequence: CDR1 MNHNS, CDR2 SASEGT. The junction had 9 bases not matched to a gene; V was cut back by 2 bases and J by 7 bases. CDR3 size: 15 residues. The CDR3, as DNA: TGTGCCAGCAGTGAAACAGGGGGCGGTTATGGTGAGCAGTACTTC. The encoded protein is CASSETGGGYGEQYF.

V is TRBV7-6 and J is TRBJ2-7; 8 bases fit TRBD2. From germline, CDR1 is SGHVS and CDR2 FNYEAQ. V trimming: 2 bases; J trimming: 2 bases; junction bases outside the gene matches: 2. This CDR3 has 14 residues. The CDR3, as DNA: TGTGCCAGCAGCTTATCGGGACTAGCCTACGAGCAGTACTTC. Its protein is CASSLSGLAYEQYF.

The chain joins TRBV19 to TRBJ2-5; 11 nucleotides line up with TRBD2. Unmatched junction bases numbered 5, after V lost 6 bases and J lost 2 bases. CDR3 length: 15 residues. The V gene's germline CDR1 is LNHDA and CDR2 SQIVND (reference sequence). CDR3: CASSPGTSGQETQYF. The CDR3 DNA follows: TGTGCCAGTAGCCCCGGGACTAGCGGACAAGAGACCCAGTACTTC.

The chain carries TRBV9 and TRBJ2-7, with D maybe TRBD1 (5 bases). The length of the CDR3 is 16 residues. V was shortened by 3 bases and J by 2 bases, with 18 bases between the two germline ends. The germline gives CDR1 SGDLS, CDR2 YYNGEE. The CDR3 loop is CASSASSSTAAYEQYF. CDR3 in DNA: TGTGCCAGCAGCGCTTCCTCTTCGACAGCCGCCTACGAGCAGTACTTC.

V usage is TRBV5-1 and J usage is TRBJ2-3, with D possibly being TRBD1 (5 bases). CDR1 and CDR2 from the germline V gene are SGHRS and YFSETQ. Trimming took off 4 bases at V and 1 base at J, with 10 bases between the two ends. The CDR3 length is 14 residues. This CDR3 is CASSQETGTDTQYF. CDR3 sequence (DNA): TGCGCCAGCAGCCAGGAGACAGGCACAGATACGCAGTATTTT.

This chain joins TRBV29-1 and TRBJ1-1; no firm D call. The CDR3 length is 12 residues. Germline V gene data show CDR1 as SQVTM and CDR2 as ANQGSEA. The V and J ends lost 1 base and 3 bases respectively, with 6 bases between them. CDR3 sequence reads: CSVEGWDTEAFF. Written as DNA, the CDR3 is TGCAGCGTTGAAGGGTGGGACACTGAAGCTTTCTTT.

The genes are TRBV2 and TRBJ2-2; D gene ambiguous. CDR1 SNHLY and CDR2 FYNNEI come from the germline V gene. The CDR3 consists of 13 residues. V gave up 3 bases and J gave up 3 bases, with 5 bases separating them. CDR3 region: CASSESDTGELFF. The CDR3 DNA sequence: TGTGCCAGCAGTGAGTCAGACACCGGGGAGCTGTTTTTT.

This clone appeared once. The rearrangement uses TRBV4-1 and TRBJ2-2; maybe TRBD1 (6 bases). Deletions cut 1 base from V and 0 bases from J, with 24 bases between. The germline gives CDR1 MGHRA, CDR2 YSYEKL. CDR3 length: 21 residues. Written as DNA, the CDR3 is TGCGCCAGCAGCCAAGCGGGACACAGGGAATTGAATTACGCGAACACCGGGGAGCTGTTTTTT. Amino acid sequence: CASSQAGHRELNYANTGELFF.

This chain connects TRBV30 to TRBJ1-5; 8 positions agree with TRBD1. The CDR3 has 15 residues. Germline CDR1 GTSNPN, CDR2 SVGIG (reference sequence). With 3 bases clipped from V and 5 bases from J, the junction kept 9 bases outside the gene matches. Here the CDR3 reads CAWSLGQVLDQPQHF. The CDR3 nucleotides read TGTGCCTGGAGCCTGGGACAGGTTTTAGATCAGCCCCAGCATTTT.

The genes are TRBV6-6 and TRBJ1-1, with D possibly TRBD1 on 5 matching bases. The CDR3 is 15 residues long. Germline V lookup: CDR1 MNHNY, CDR2 SVGAGI (reference sequence). Between the trimmed V and J ends, which lost 5 bases and 5 bases, there was a span of 18 bases. CDR3 sequence (DNA): TGTGCCAGCAGTCAGACGGGACGACGGGGGACTGAAGCTTTCTTT. This translates into CASSQTGRRGTEAFF.

Regarding this clone: The sample contains more than one DNA sequence encoding this CDR3. The chain recombines TRBV5-4 with TRBJ1-1; 8 positions agree with TRBD1. Germline-derived CDR1 and CDR2 are SGHNT and YYREEE (reference sequence). V trimming: 0 bases; J trimming: 6 bases; junction bases outside the gene matches: 1. The CDR3 loop spans 13 amino acids. As DNA, the CDR3 is TGTGCCAGCAGCTTGGGGACAGGGCCTGAAGCTTTCTTT. Protein: CASSLGTGPEAFF.

The V call is TRBV15, the J call TRBJ2-1, with D possibly TRBD2 on 5 matching bases. The CDR3 covers 13 residues. Looked up from germline, CDR1 is LNHNV and CDR2 is YYDKDF (reference sequence). Trimming pared 5 bases from V and 6 bases from J, leaving 11 bases between. The CDR3, as DNA: TGTGCCACCAGCGGGAGTCCTAGCAATGAGCAGTTCTTC. Its protein product is CATSGSPSNEQFF.

This chain uses TRBV6-1 with TRBJ2-7, with TRBD2 matching over 12 bases. The CDR3 length is 15 residues. Germline CDR1 and CDR2: MNHNS and SASEGT. V lost 2 bases and J lost 6; bases outside the gene matches: 5. This chain's CDR3 is CASSEILLAGGEQYF. CDR3 nucleotide sequence: TGTGCCAGCAGTGAAATTTTACTAGCGGGAGGCGAGCAGTACTTC.

The chain employs TRBV7-9 and TRBJ2-5; D is uncertain. Germline V gene lookup returns CDR1 SEHNR and CDR2 FQNEAQ (reference sequence). The CDR3 length is 14 residues. V was shortened by 1 base and J by 1 base, with 7 bases between the two germline ends. The CDR3 sequence is CASSLVGLQETQYF. Written as DNA, the CDR3 is TGTGCCAGCAGCTTAGTTGGTCTCCAAGAGACCCAGTACTTC.

The chain recombines TRBV7-8 with TRBJ2-1; 9 bases line up with TRBD2. Germline CDR1 is SGHVS and CDR2 is FQNEAQ. With 6 bases clipped from V and 0 bases from J, the junction kept 6 bases outside the gene matches. The CDR3 length is 16 residues. This chain's CDR3 is CASSPFSGSSYNEQFF. Here the CDR3 DNA reads TGTGCCAGCAGTCCCTTTAGCGGGAGCTCCTACAATGAGCAGTTCTTC.

The chain links TRBV29-1 to TRBJ2-7, with 9 positions matching TRBD2. Trimming took 6 bases from V and 2 from J; bases not matched to a gene: 14. The CDR3 has 16 amino acids. Germline lookup yields CDR1 SQVTM and CDR2 ANQGSEA. CDR3 sequence (DNA): TGCAGCGTGGGGGGAGAGTTTCTAGCGGGAACCTACGAGCAGTACTTC. This translates into CSVGGEFLAGTYEQYF.

The V gene is TRBV7-6, the J gene TRBJ2-1; TRBD2 matches at 9 bases. Trimming at V came to 2 bases and at J to 7 bases, leaving 9 bases not matched to a gene. CDR1 and CDR2 from the germline V gene are SGHVS and FNYEAQ. This CDR3 comprises 16 residues. CDR3 protein: CASSLTRSGSRNEQFF. For the CDR3, the DNA is TGTGCCAGCAGCTTAACCCGTAGCGGGAGTAGGAATGAGCAGTTCTTC.

V and J are TRBV9 and TRBJ1-1, with unresolved D. The CDR3 consists of 12 residues. CDR1 is SGDLS, CDR2 YYNGEE, per germline. The V end was cut by 7 bases, the J end by 4 bases, with 11 bases between. The CDR3 reads CASGSLGTEAFF. CDR3 nucleotide sequence: TGTGCCAGCGGAAGCCTAGGCACTGAAGCTTTCTTT.